Shown below are 30 T cell receptor beta chains from a single sample sequenced in a study of regulatory T cells in long-lasting Graves disease. The authors built TCR beta libraries using iRepertoire HTBI primers and Arm-PCR of CDR3 regions. A single record per CDR3 protein comes from TCRdb applying MiXCR to the multiplex PCR reads. This table holds 700,000 or so distinct CDR3 sequences, 25% to 35% found once. Documented time point: persistent/refractory GD, antithyroid drugs over 5 years with positive TRAb. After RNA was extracted from PBMCs, the TCR library was made from it. The sample consisted of peripheral blood mononuclear cells (PBMCs), taken when the disease was refractory, from a patient treated with antithyroid drugs. The receptors were gathered from a female donor with Graves disease.

The gene calls are TRBV19 and TRBJ2-2; D uncertain. V lost 1 base, J lost 0 bases, and 9 bases lay in between. This CDR3 contains 16 residues. Germline assignment: CDR1 LNHDA and CDR2 SQIVND (reference sequence). The CDR3 loop reads CASSIGWKTNTGELFF. As DNA, the CDR3 is TGTGCCAGTAGTATAGGGTGGAAGACGAACACCGGGGAGCTGTTTTTT. Full variable domain (remainder filled in from reference TRBV19 and TRBJ2-2): DGGITQSPKYLFRKEGQNVTLSCEQNLNHDAMYWYRQDPGQGLRLIYYSQIVNDFQKGDIAEGYSVSREKKESFPLTVTSAQKNPTAFYLCASSIGWKTNTGELFFGEGSRLTVL.

This chain links TRBV12-3 or TRBV12-4 with TRBJ2-1, with D unresolved. The length of the CDR3 is 15 residues. Between the trimmed V and J ends, which lost 3 bases and 4 bases, there was a span of 13 bases. The CDR3 loop is CASSFGPQRYNEQFF. As DNA, the CDR3 is TGTGCCAGCAGTTTCGGGCCACAACGATACAATGAGCAGTTCTTC.

This clonotype appeared many times. This rearrangement joins TRBV28 to TRBJ1-2; weak D call: TRBD1 (6 bases). Per germline, CDR1 MDHEN and CDR2 SYDVKM. This CDR3 is built from 13 residues. Trimming removed 5 bases from V and 4 bases from J, with 11 bases in between. The CDR3 loop reads CASSVTGSYGYTF. In DNA, the CDR3 is TGTGCCAGCAGTGTGACAGGCTCCTATGGCTACACCTTC.

This chain joins TRBV13 and TRBJ2-2, with 8 bases matching TRBD2. CDR3 size: 16 residues. The V segment lost 4 bases and the J segment 5 bases; nucleotides outside the gene matches: 9. The germline gives CDR1 PRHDT, CDR2 FYEKMQ (reference sequence). CDR3 coding DNA: TGTGCCAGCAGCTCCCGGATAGCGGGATATACCGGGGAGCTGTTTTTT. Encoded protein: CASSSRIAGYTGELFF. Full variable domain (missing parts from reference TRBV13 and TRBJ2-2): AAGVIQSPRHLIKEKRETATLKCYPIPRHDTVYWYQQGPGQDPQFLISFYEKMQSDKGSIPDRFSAQQFSDYHSELNMSSLELGDSALYFCASSSRIAGYTGELFFGEGSRLTVL.

The chain joins TRBV20-1 to TRBJ1-6, with 8 bases lining up with TRBD1. The CDR3 has 14 residues. Germline trimming cut 6 bases from V and 7 bases from J; bases unmatched to any gene: 8. Germline V gene data show CDR1 as DFQATT and CDR2 as SNEGSKA (reference sequence). The CDR3 coding sequence is TGCAGTGCGAAACCGGGACAGGAAAATTCACCCCTCCACTTT. It encodes CSAKPGQENSPLHF.

This clonotype was seen more than once but under ten times. The chain links TRBV30 to TRBJ1-2; TRBD1 matches 8 bases. This CDR3 contains 13 residues. Germline trimming cut 5 bases from V and 4 bases from J; bases unmatched to any gene: 6. Germline V gives CDR1 GTSNPN, CDR2 SVGIG (reference sequence). The CDR3 DNA reads as TGTGCCTGGTCGACAGGGGCAAGCTATGGCTACACCTTC. Translating gives CAWSTGASYGYTF.

This clonotype was counted only a few times. The gene calls are TRBV3-1 and TRBJ1-6, with a tentative D call TRBD1 (5 bases). Germline CDR1 and CDR2: LGHDT and YNNKEL (reference sequence). V shed 2 bases and J shed 7 bases, with 12 bases lying between them. The CDR3 spans 15 residues. As DNA, the CDR3 is TGTGCCAGCAGCCAAATGACAGAAGTAAATTCACCCCTCCACTTT. It specifies CASSQMTEVNSPLHF.

This clonotype has only a few counts. The V gene is TRBV13, the J gene TRBJ1-2, with 8 bases matching TRBD1. J was trimmed by 2 bases and V by 0 bases; bases with no gene match: 5. Germline CDR1 reads PRHDT; CDR2 reads FYEKMQ (reference sequence). The CDR3 length is 16 residues. The CDR3 region has the DNA TGTGCCAGCAGCTTAGGGCAGGGGGCGGCGAACTATGGCTACACCTTC. Protein product: CASSLGQGAANYGYTF.

In the case of this clonotype: Since a much larger clone is just one base distant, this may be a read error. The V call is TRBV5-1, the J call TRBJ1-1; D remains unclear. This CDR3 has 16 residues. Per the germline V gene, CDR1 is SGHRS and CDR2 is YFSETQ. The CDR3, as DNA: TGCGCCGGCAGCTTGGTATTTGGGCAGTTGAACACTGAAGCTTTCTTT. Translated, it gives CAGSLVFGQLNTEAFF.

The table lists this clonotype with a few counts. The genes are TRBV6-1 and TRBJ1-1; 10 bases agree with TRBD1. CDR3 length: 16 amino acids. Germline values: CDR1 MNHNS, CDR2 SASEGT. V trimming: 6 bases; J trimming: 4 bases; junction bases outside the gene matches: 11. The CDR3 loop reads CASSSGQGGWSTEAFF. CDR3 in DNA: TGTGCCAGCAGCTCCGGACAGGGGGGATGGAGCACTGAAGCTTTCTTT.

This clonotype was seen more than once but under ten times. The V call is TRBV27, the J call TRBJ1-2; no clear D gene. Germline CDR1 MNHEY, CDR2 SMNVEV (reference sequence). Trimming took 5 bases from V and 0 from J, leaving 13 bases between them. This CDR3 has 15 residues. The CDR3 bases are TGTGCCAGCAGTCCTCAGACGGTGTCTAACTATGGCTACACCTTC. It is translated as CASSPQTVSNYGYTF.

The gene calls are TRBV19 and TRBJ1-1; 10 bases are shared with TRBD1. Germline-derived CDR1 and CDR2 are LNHDA and SQIVND (reference sequence). Trimming cost V 4 bases and J 4 bases; bases outside gene matches: 6. CDR3 length: 15 amino acids. CDR3 loop: CASSTGTGESTEAFF. Written as DNA, the CDR3 is TGTGCCAGTAGTACCGGGACAGGGGAGAGCACTGAAGCTTTCTTT.

Note on this clonotype: Possible read error: a much larger clone is one base away. V usage is TRBV20-1 and J usage is TRBJ2-7, with TRBD2 matching over 9 bases. Germline V gene lookup returns CDR1 DFQATT and CDR2 SNEGSKA (reference sequence). Losses at the gene ends were 6 bases for V and 4 bases for J; bases not matched to a gene: 10. This CDR3 contains 14 residues. The CDR3 DNA follows: TGCAGTGCCCTGAGGCTAGCGGGACCTTACGAGCAGTACTTC. Translated, it gives CSALRLAGPYEQYF.

The rearrangement links TRBV6-5 to TRBJ1-1; D not certain. V was shortened by 4 bases and J by 1 base, with 16 bases between the two germline ends. Looked up from germline, CDR1 is MNHEY and CDR2 is SVGAGI. The CDR3 totals 16 residues. CDR3 residues: CASSFQLERPNTEAFF. The DNA for the CDR3 is TGTGCCAGCAGTTTCCAGCTTGAGAGACCGAACACTGAAGCTTTCTTT.

V is TRBV20-1 and J is TRBJ2-7; TRBD2 matches 8 bases. The CDR3 extends over 13 amino acids. V shed 3 bases and J 2 bases; nucleotides not matched to a gene: 3. The germline V gene encodes CDR1 DFQATT and CDR2 SNEGSKA (reference sequence). The CDR3 nucleotides are TGCAGTGCTAGGCATAGCGGGACCTACGAGCAGTACTTC. Amino acid sequence: CSARHSGTYEQYF.

About this clonotype: This may stem from a read error, because a much larger clone lies one nucleotide away. The DNA of the CDR3 is TGTGCCAGCAGTTTACTCAGAGACAATGAAAATCTGTTTTTT. Protein sequence: CASSLLRDNENLFF. The chain is built from TRBV28 and TRBJ1-4; D not resolved. This CDR3 contains 14 residues. Per the germline V gene, CDR1 is MDHEN and CDR2 is SYDVKM.

This clonotype has only a few counts. The rearrangement uses TRBV7-9 and TRBJ1-4; no firm D call. This CDR3 region has 14 residues. The V end lost 5 bases, the J end lost 10 bases, and 17 bases lay between the germline ends. CDR1 and CDR2 from the germline V gene are SEHNR and FQNEAQ (reference sequence). DNA for the CDR3: TGTGCCAGCAGCGTGGCTGATCGGTCGGGAAAACTGTTTTTT. Protein product: CASSVADRSGKLFF.

The CDR3 DNA sequence: TGTGCCAGCAGCTTAAACCCCGTTGGAGAGCAGTACTTC. Translated, it gives CASSLNPVGEQYF. The J gene is TRBJ2-7, the V gene TRBV11-2; D is unclear. Per the germline V gene, CDR1 is SGHAT and CDR2 is FQNNGV. V gave up 2 bases and J gave up 7 bases, with 12 bases separating them. The CDR3 consists of 13 residues.

Written as DNA, the CDR3 is TGTGCCAGCAGCCAAATCCCCGCCCGGGGTGGCGGCTACACCTTC. Protein sequence: CASSQIPARGGGYTF. The rearrangement uses TRBV3-1 and TRBJ1-2; D ambiguous. Germline CDR1 is LGHDT and CDR2 is YNNKEL (reference sequence). This CDR3 spans 15 amino acids. The V end was cut by 2 bases, the J end by 8 bases, with 18 bases between.

This clonotype showed up just a few times. The genes are TRBV11-2 and TRBJ1-6; the D gene is possibly TRBD1 (6 bases). V was shortened by 1 base and J by 5 bases, with 15 bases between the two germline ends. Per germline, CDR1 SGHAT and CDR2 FQNNGV. CDR3 length: 17 amino acids. This CDR3 reads CASSLVGTRGNNSPLHF. CDR3 sequence (DNA): TGTGCCAGCAGCTTAGTCGGGACAAGGGGCAATAATTCACCCCTCCACTTT.

V usage is TRBV7-9 and J usage is TRBJ2-1, with 9 bases lining up with TRBD2. V trimming: 2 bases; J trimming: 2 bases; junction bases outside the gene matches: 4. The CDR3 loop spans 16 amino acids. Germline lookup yields CDR1 SEHNR and CDR2 FQNEAQ (reference sequence). CDR3 nucleotide sequence: TGTGCCAGCAGCTTACCCCTAGCGGGGACCTACAATGAGCAGTTCTTC. Translating gives CASSLPLAGTYNEQFF.

This clonotype was seen a handful of times. The chain uses TRBV4-2 and TRBJ1-5; perhaps TRBD1 as D (6 bases). This CDR3 contains 14 residues. Germline V gene data show CDR1 as LGHNA and CDR2 as YNFKEQ. V dropped 0 bases and J dropped 7 bases, with 10 bases sitting between them. In nucleotides, the CDR3 is TGTGCCAGCAGCCAAGAAACGGGGGGCCAGCCCCAGCATTTT. This translates into CASSQETGGQPQHF.

This clonotype has a handful of counts. V gene TRBV30 combines with J gene TRBJ1-5; TRBD1 is a possible D gene (6 bases). The CDR3 contains 16 residues. Looked up from germline, CDR1 is GTSNPN and CDR2 is SVGIG (reference sequence). V shed 2 bases and J shed 3 bases, with 17 bases lying between them. CDR3 DNA: TGTGCCTGGAGTCAACAGGGAAGGGGAGACAATCAGCCCCAGCATTTT. Amino acid sequence: CAWSQQGRGDNQPQHF.

Ten or more counts support this clonotype. The chain links TRBV11-2 to TRBJ2-5; no definite D call. The CDR3 spans 14 residues. Trimming took 0 bases from V and 1 from J, leaving 6 bases between them. Germline-derived CDR1 and CDR2 are SGHAT and FQNNGV. The CDR3 nucleotides read TGTGCCAGCAGCTTAGAGGCCAGCCAAGAGACCCAGTACTTC. This sequence encodes CASSLEASQETQYF.

This chain uses TRBV19 with TRBJ1-5; unclear D gene. Germline V gene lookup returns CDR1 LNHDA and CDR2 SQIVND (reference sequence). CDR3 length equals 13 residues. V was pared by 7 bases and J by 2 bases, with 9 bases between. CDR3 residues: CASTSLGNQPQHF. The DNA for the CDR3 is TGTGCCAGTACCTCCTTAGGCAATCAGCCCCAGCATTTT.

This clonotype was detected ten times or more. The chain recombines TRBV19 with TRBJ2-5; no definite D call. V shed 9 bases and J shed 0 bases, with 5 bases lying between them. The germline V gene has CDR1 LNHDA and CDR2 SQIVND (reference sequence). CDR3 length equals 11 residues. CDR3 loop: CASSNQETQYF. The CDR3 nucleotides are TGTGCCAGCTCAAACCAAGAGACCCAGTACTTC.

This rearrangement joins TRBV11-2 to TRBJ1-1; D remains unclear. This CDR3 region has 14 residues. CDR1 and CDR2 from the germline V gene are SGHAT and FQNNGV. Between the trimmed V and J ends, which lost 5 bases and 1 base, there was a span of 11 bases. The CDR3 loop reads CASSDNVGNTEAFF. CDR3 sequence (DNA): TGTGCCAGCAGCGATAATGTTGGGAACACTGAAGCTTTCTTT.

This rearrangement joins TRBV30 to TRBJ1-2, with TRBD1 matching over 8 bases. The CDR3 extends over 13 amino acids. Trimming cost V 2 bases and J 10 bases; bases outside gene matches: 9. CDR1 is GTSNPN and CDR2 is SVGIG in the germline V gene (reference sequence). The CDR3 DNA follows: TGTGCCTGGAGTCCTACCGGGACAGGATTCTACACCTTC. Translation gives CAWSPTGTGFYTF.

This clonotype was observed at least ten times. This chain connects TRBV29-1 to TRBJ1-2, with 9 bases identical to TRBD1. Per germline, CDR1 SQVTM and CDR2 ANQGSEA. The CDR3 length is 13 residues. The V gene end was trimmed by 3 bases and the J gene end by 2 bases; junction bases not matched to a gene: 1. In nucleotides, the CDR3 is TGCAGCGTTGAGGACAGGGGAAACTATGGCTACACCTTC. It translates to CSVEDRGNYGYTF.

The rearrangement links TRBV19 to TRBJ2-7; D not resolved. Deletions cut 2 bases from V and 2 bases from J, with 10 bases between. The CDR3 runs to 14 residues. The germline V gene has CDR1 LNHDA and CDR2 SQIVND (reference sequence). The CDR3 DNA reads as TGTGCCAGTAGTATACAACCCGCCACCTACGAGCAGTACTTC. Amino acids: CASSIQPATYEQYF.